The T cell receptor (beta chain) under discussion was sequenced for a study of immune heterogeneity within non-small cell lung tumors. TCR beta CDR3 was amplified by multiplex PCR using 32 V and 13 J primers. Using its own MiXCR run on the multiplex PCR reads, TCRdb lists one record per CDR3 protein. The sample lists 20,000 to 25,000 distinct CDR3 sequences, about 30% occurring once. Trimming removed 6 bases at V and 6 bases at J, with 8 bases between. The CDR3 covers 10 residues. Germline lookup yields CDR1 DFQATT and CDR2 SNEGSKA (reference sequence). Bulk tumor genomic DNA, 600 ng per sample, was used as template. Several widely spaced biopsies per primary tumor were taken during surgery. The cohort was untreated, with newly diagnosed non-small cell lung cancer undergoing curative surgery. This clonotype showed up just a few times.

The chain has TRBV20-1 and TRBJ1-2; no definite D call. The material sequenced was lung tumor tissue. The sequence came from a man aged 35-49 years with non-small cell lung cancer. This CDR3 reads CSAAGDGYTF. In DNA form, the CDR3 reads TGCAGTGCCGCGGGTGATGGCTACACCTTC.